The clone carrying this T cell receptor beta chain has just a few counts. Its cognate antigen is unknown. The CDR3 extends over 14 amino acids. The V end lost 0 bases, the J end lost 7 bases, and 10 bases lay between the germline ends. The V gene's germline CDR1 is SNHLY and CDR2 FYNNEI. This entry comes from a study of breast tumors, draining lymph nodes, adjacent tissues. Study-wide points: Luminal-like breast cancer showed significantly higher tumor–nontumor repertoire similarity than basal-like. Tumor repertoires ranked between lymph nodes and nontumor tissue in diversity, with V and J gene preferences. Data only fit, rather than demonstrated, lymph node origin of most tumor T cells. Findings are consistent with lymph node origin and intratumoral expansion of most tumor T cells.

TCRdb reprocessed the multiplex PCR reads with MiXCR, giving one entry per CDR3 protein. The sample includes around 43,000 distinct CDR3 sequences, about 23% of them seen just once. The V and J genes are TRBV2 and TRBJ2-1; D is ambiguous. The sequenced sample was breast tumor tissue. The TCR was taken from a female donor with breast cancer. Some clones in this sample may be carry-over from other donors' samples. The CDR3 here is CASSEAVIANEQFF. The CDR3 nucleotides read TGTGCCAGCAGTGAAGCCGTAATAGCTAATGAGCAGTTCTTC. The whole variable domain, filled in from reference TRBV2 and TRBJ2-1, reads EPEVTQTPSHQVTQMGQEVILRCVPISNHLYFYWYRQILGQKVEFLVSFYNNEISEKSEIFDDQFSVERPDGSNFTLKIRSTKLEDSAMYFCASSEAVIANEQFFGPGTRLTVL.